One sample yielded the 22 T cell receptor beta chains listed below, sequenced in a study of shared clonotypes between healthy human individuals. Libraries were prepared by immunoSEQ multiplex PCR; TCRdb keeps only in-frame clonotypes and omits some of them. The data show roughly 1,500,000 clones, 95% to 99% seen once. Specimen: naive CD4+ T cells sorted from blood. As for subset: CD45RA+ positively selected. These receptors came from a man aged 25-40 years in good health.

The rearrangement joins TRBV5-1 to TRBJ2-1; unclear D gene. From germline, CDR1 is SGHRS and CDR2 YFSETQ. Trimming took 6 bases from V and 0 from J, leaving 7 bases between them. The CDR3 runs to 13 residues. The CDR3 is CASTKDSYNEQFF. DNA of the CDR3: TGCGCCAGCACCAAAGACTCCTACAATGAGCAGTTCTTC. Looking up the rest from reference TRBV5-1 and TRBJ2-1 gives the full variable domain: KAGVTQTPRYLIKTRGQQVTLSCSPISGHRSVSWYQQTPGQGLQFLFEYFSETQRNKGNFPGRFSGRQFSNSRSEMNVSTLELGDSALYLCASTKDSYNEQFFGPGTRLTVL.

The chain couples TRBV7-2 to TRBJ2-5; D might be TRBD2 (5 bases). Germline-derived CDR1 and CDR2 are SGHTA and FQGNSA. The CDR3 has 15 residues. Trimming shortened V by 5 bases and J by 5 bases, and 18 bases separated the two germline ends. CDR3 in amino acids: CASSPLGVAQETQYF. The CDR3 DNA is TGTGCCAGCAGCCCCCTCGGGGTAGCTCAGGAGACCCAGTACTTC. Complete variable domain (other parts from reference TRBV7-2 and TRBJ2-5): GAGVSQSPSNKVTEKGKDVELRCDPISGHTALYWYRQSLGQGLEFLIYFQGNSAPDKSGLPSDRFSAERTGGSVSTLTIQRTQQEDSAVYLCASSPLGVAQETQYFGPGTRLLVL.

In the case of this clone: This specimen includes other DNA sequences encoding the same CDR3. The chain links TRBV20-1 to TRBJ2-1; no clear D gene. CDR1 DFQATT and CDR2 SNEGSKA come from the germline V gene (reference sequence). Trimming removed 3 bases from V and 3 bases from J, with 0 bases in between. This CDR3 has 10 residues. The CDR3 DNA sequence: TGCAGTGCTAGCTACAATGAGCAGTTCTTC. Translating gives CSASYNEQFF.

The genes are TRBV5-1 and TRBJ1-4; TRBD1 aligns across 8 bases. The CDR3 extends over 16 amino acids. Germline lookup yields CDR1 SGHRS and CDR2 YFSETQ. The J segment lost 7 bases and the V segment lost 7 bases, leaving 15 bases of the junction unmatched. CDR3 bases: TGCGCCAGCGCGCCGGGACAGGCAGAACCACGTGAAAAACTGTTTTTT. It codes for CASAPGQAEPREKLFF.

V is TRBV25-1 and J is TRBJ2-5; TRBD2 agrees at 13 bases. Germline trimming cut 5 bases from V and 5 bases from J; bases unmatched to any gene: 8. This CDR3 is 16 amino acids long. Germline V gene lookup returns CDR1 MGHDK and CDR2 SYGVNS. The CDR3 region is CASSPTSGRMYETQYF. The DNA of the CDR3 is TGTGCCAGCAGTCCGACTAGCGGGAGGATGTATGAGACCCAGTACTTC.

This chain connects TRBV6-6 to TRBJ1-4; D is uncertain. Trimming stripped 5 bases from V and 2 bases from J, with 12 bases between. Germline CDR1 is MNHNY and CDR2 is SVGAGI (reference sequence). The CDR3 sequence is 15 residues long. Here the CDR3 DNA reads TGTGCCAGCAGTCCCCGCCCGCAGACTAATGAAAAACTGTTTTTT. Protein sequence: CASSPRPQTNEKLFF.

The rearrangement uses TRBV5-6 and TRBJ2-7; no definite D call. Trimming took 4 bases from V and 4 from J, leaving 9 bases between them. From germline, CDR1 is SGHDT and CDR2 YYEEEE. The CDR3 has 12 residues. CDR3 in DNA: TGTGCCAGCAGCGGCGCAGGTTACGAGCAGTACTTC. Translated, it gives CASSGAGYEQYF.

The DNA for the CDR3 is TGTGCCAGCAGCTTAGAATCGACCAGGTTTAATGAAAAACTGTTTTTT. It is translated as CASSLESTRFNEKLFF. The V and J genes are TRBV11-2 and TRBJ1-4; D is unresolved. From germline, CDR1 is SGHAT and CDR2 FQNNGV. The V end was cut by 0 bases, the J end by 4 bases, with 12 bases between. The CDR3 runs 16 residues.

The rearrangement links TRBV5-4 to TRBJ1-5; 8 bases align to TRBD1. The V gene end was trimmed by 4 bases and the J gene end by 3 bases; junction bases not matched to a gene: 6. The CDR3 length is 15 residues. The germline V gene encodes CDR1 SGHNT and CDR2 YYREEE (reference sequence). The CDR3 region has the DNA TGTGCCAGCAGCGCAGGACAGGGACTCAATCAGCCCCAGCATTTT. This translates into CASSAGQGLNQPQHF.

This chain connects TRBV11-3 to TRBJ2-7; TRBD2 is a possible D gene (6 bases). The CDR3 spans 12 residues. The V and J ends lost 4 bases and 3 bases respectively, with 7 bases between them. Germline V gives CDR1 SGHNT, CDR2 YENEEA. The CDR3 reads CASSSTSYEQYF. The CDR3 DNA is TGTGCCAGCAGCTCGACTAGCTACGAGCAGTACTTC.

This rearrangement joins TRBV27 to TRBJ2-7; 14 bases align to TRBD2. The CDR3 has 13 residues. V lost 4 bases, J lost 7 bases, and 0 bases stayed unmatched. Germline V gene data show CDR1 as MNHEY and CDR2 as SMNVEV (reference sequence). The CDR3 DNA follows: TGTGCCAGCAGTTGGACTAGCGGGGGGGAGCAGTACTTC. This sequence encodes CASSWTSGGEQYF.

The J gene is TRBJ1-3, the V gene TRBV10-1; D is uncertain. CDR3 length equals 15 residues. Germline V gives CDR1 WNHNN, CDR2 SYGVQD (reference sequence). V dropped 2 bases and J dropped 0 bases, with 8 bases sitting between them. The CDR3 region has the DNA TGCGCCAGCAGTGAGGACGCAAGCTCTGGAAACACCATATATTTT. Translating gives CASSEDASSGNTIYF.

The chain carries TRBV4-2 and TRBJ2-7; TRBD2 agrees at 7 bases. The V gene end was trimmed by 1 base and the J gene end by 0 bases; junction bases not matched to a gene: 3. This CDR3 has 15 residues. Germline-derived CDR1 and CDR2 are LGHNA and YNFKEQ. In DNA, the CDR3 is TGTGCCAGCAGCCAAGCTAGCGGAGTCTCCTACGAGCAGTACTTC. Translating gives CASSQASGVSYEQYF.

The chain is built from TRBV7-8 and TRBJ1-5, with D uncertain. This CDR3 comprises 14 residues. Germline V gene data show CDR1 as SGHVS and CDR2 as FQNEAQ. V shed 2 bases and J shed 1 base, with 6 bases lying between them. The CDR3 loop reads CASSLSLSNQPQHF. The CDR3 region has the DNA TGTGCCAGCAGCTTAAGCTTGAGCAATCAGCCCCAGCATTTT.

V gene TRBV10-2 combines with J gene TRBJ2-1, with D possibly matching TRBD2 (5 bases). This CDR3 has 13 residues. CDR1 and CDR2 (germline): WSHSY, SAAADI. With 2 bases removed from V and 10 bases from J, the gap between germline ends came to 12 bases. The CDR3 loop is CASSESAGVEQFF. In nucleotides, the CDR3 is TGCGCCAGCAGTGAGAGTGCCGGGGTAGAGCAGTTCTTC.

This chain connects TRBV5-1 to TRBJ2-3; D is perhaps TRBD2 (6 bases). CDR3 length: 15 residues. Germline V lookup: CDR1 SGHRS, CDR2 YFSETQ. Trimming cost V 0 bases and J 5 bases, with 13 bases left between them. As DNA, the CDR3 is TGCGCCAGCAGCTTGGTATCGCGGGAACAAGATACGCAGTATTTT. Its protein is CASSLVSREQDTQYF.

Comment on this clone: The same CDR3 is also encoded by other DNA sequences in this sample. CDR3 protein: CASSLAGSSYEQYF. CDR3 DNA: TGCGCCAGCAGCTTGGCGGGTAGTTCCTACGAGCAGTACTTC. V is TRBV5-1 and J is TRBJ2-7, with D unresolved. The ends were cut back, 0 bases at V and 1 base at J, with 8 bases in the middle. Germline CDR1 is SGHRS and CDR2 is YFSETQ. This CDR3 has 14 amino acids.

V gene TRBV7-2 combines with J gene TRBJ2-2; 11 bases are a match to TRBD1. V gave up 8 bases and J gave up 7 bases; unmatched junction bases: 6. In germline, CDR1 is SGHTA, CDR2 FQGNSA. The CDR3 loop spans 14 amino acids. The CDR3 DNA follows: TGTGCCAGCGGACAGGGGGCGCCTGGCGGGGAGCTGTTTTTT. Protein: CASGQGAPGGELFF.

This sequence joins TRBV6-1 and TRBJ1-2, with 8 bases aligning to TRBD1. CDR3 length equals 17 residues. V lost 1 base to trimming and J lost 4 bases; unmatched junction nucleotides: 11. The germline CDR1 and CDR2 sequences are MNHNS and SASEGT. Here the CDR3 reads CASSEDGTGTGVYGYTF. The CDR3 nucleotides are TGTGCCAGCAGTGAAGATGGTACCGGGACAGGAGTCTATGGCTACACCTTC.

The chain couples TRBV5-1 to TRBJ2-1; TRBD2 aligns across 11 bases. CDR1 is SGHRS, CDR2 YFSETQ, per germline. Trimming at V came to 4 bases and at J to 5 bases, leaving 5 bases not matched to a gene. CDR3 length: 15 residues. CDR3 residues: CASSAGTSGHNEQFF. The CDR3 region has the DNA TGCGCCAGCAGCGCCGGGACTAGCGGACACAATGAGCAGTTCTTC.

V and J are TRBV7-2 and TRBJ2-7; 10 bases are a match to TRBD2. This CDR3 region has 16 residues. Germline loops: CDR1 SGHTA, CDR2 FQGNSA. The V and J ends lost 1 base and 2 bases, in that order; junction bases with no gene match: 5. The CDR3 loop is CASSLVGTSVPYEQYF. In DNA form, the CDR3 reads TGTGCCAGCAGCTTAGTGGGGACTAGCGTCCCCTACGAGCAGTACTTC.

This chain links TRBV7-6 with TRBJ2-1; 11 nucleotides line up with TRBD2. The CDR3 consists of 16 residues. Trimming at V came to 2 bases and at J to 8 bases, leaving 8 bases not matched to a gene. Germline V gene data show CDR1 as SGHVS and CDR2 as FNYEAQ. The CDR3 spells CASSLIAGGRFDEQFF. CDR3 DNA: TGTGCCAGCAGCTTAATAGCGGGAGGGCGATTCGATGAGCAGTTCTTC. Looking up the rest from reference TRBV7-6 and TRBJ2-1 gives the full variable domain: GAGVSQSPRYKVTKRGQDVALRCDPISGHVSLYWYRQALGQGPEFLTYFNYEAQQDKSGLPNDRFSAERPEGSISTLTIQRTEQRDSAMYRCASSLIAGGRFDEQFFGPGTRLTVL.